This T cell receptor (beta chain) was sequenced during a study of CD8 T cells in ankylosing spondylitis. TCRdb independently ran MiXCR on the 5' RACE reads; one entry per CDR3 protein. The data hold 120,000 to 150,000 distinct CDR3 sequences, with approximately 8.4% observed a single time. CDR1 and CDR2 (germline): DFQATT, SNEGSKA (reference sequence). The J segment lost 5 bases and the V segment lost 5 bases, leaving 15 bases of the junction unmatched. The CDR3 sequence is 16 residues long. This clonotype was counted ten times or more. V gene TRBV20-1 combines with J gene TRBJ2-1; TRBD2 matches 7 bases. The clonotype originates from a male donor with ankylosing spondylitis. Source material: synovial fluid, either unsorted or a sorted T cell fraction (not recorded which). The CDR3 sequence is CSARYLLARWDNEQFF. The CDR3 nucleotides are TGCAGTGCTCGGTACTTACTAGCGAGATGGGACAATGAGCAGTTCTTC.